The present TCR beta chain was sequenced within a study of T cells in Graves' hyperthyroidism and ophthalmopathy. Using RNA transcripts as the source, TCR beta CDR3 regions were amplified. HTBI primers were employed in a first-round RT-PCR of the TCR CDR3. Each CDR3 protein gets one entry after TCRdb re-called the multiplex PCR reads with MiXCR. Seen here are about 840,000 distinct CDR3 sequences, around 38% observed once, and the top ten hold roughly 8.3%. Sequences were obtained from blood. The receptor was isolated from a young man with Graves' hyperthyroidism.

CDR3 loop: CSAPQEYTNTEAFF. CDR3 bases: TGCAGTGCTCCCCAAGAGTATACGAACACTGAAGCTTTCTTT. The rearrangement uses TRBV20-1 and TRBJ1-1; D gene uncertain. V was cut by 5 bases and J by 1 base, with 14 bases left in between. CDR1 DFQATT and CDR2 SNEGSKA come from the germline V gene (reference sequence). The CDR3 covers 14 residues.